A single sample gave rise to the 5 T cell receptor beta chains below, sequenced in a study of T-cell memory formation after mild COVID-19. Using its own MiXCR run on the 5' RACE reads, TCRdb lists one record per CDR3 protein. Of 350,000 to 500,000 distinct CDR3 sequences in the sample, 20% to 30% were seen once. Sequenced input: PBMCs or a T cell subset sorted from them (not recorded which). The receptors come from an adult woman who had mild COVID-19 (a few samples of this study predate the infection). Cell type and time point are not known.

The chain has TRBV4-2 and TRBJ2-3; possibly TRBD1 or TRBD2 for D (6 bases each). Per the germline V gene, CDR1 is LGHNA and CDR2 is YNFKEQ. The ends were cut back, 1 base at V and 0 bases at J, with 8 bases in the middle. The CDR3 is 15 residues long. The CDR3 nucleotides are TGTGCCAGCAGCCAAGCGGGGGCTAGCACAGATACGCAGTATTTT. Its protein is CASSQAGASTDTQYF.

This clonotype was seen more than once but under ten times. The chain uses TRBV18 and TRBJ1-2; 9 positions match TRBD1. Germline CDR1 is KGHSH and CDR2 is LQKENI. V lost 2 bases, J lost 4 bases, and 8 bases stayed unmatched. The CDR3 is made up of 16 amino acids. The CDR3 DNA follows: TGTGCCAGCTCACCAGAGTCCGGGACAGGGACCTATGGCTACACCTTC. Amino acids: CASSPESGTGTYGYTF.

This clonotype was detected ten times or more. This chain connects TRBV15 to TRBJ2-6; D gene ambiguous. The CDR3 sequence is 16 residues long. The germline V gene encodes CDR1 LNHNV and CDR2 YYDKDF (reference sequence). With 3 bases removed from V and 0 bases from J, the gap between germline ends came to 9 bases. The CDR3 loop reads CATSRQSTSGANVLTF. The CDR3 DNA follows: TGTGCCACCAGCAGGCAGTCTACCTCTGGGGCCAACGTCCTGACTTTC.

This clonotype came up a few times. The chain combines TRBV7-9 with TRBJ2-3; TRBD2 agrees at 8 bases. V gave up 3 bases and J gave up 5 bases; unmatched junction bases: 10. The CDR3 covers 16 residues. Germline CDR1 and CDR2: SEHNR and FQNEAQ (reference sequence). CDR3: CASSFLAGPAVDTQYF. CDR3 DNA sequence: TGTGCCAGCAGCTTTTTAGCGGGACCGGCGGTAGATACGCAGTATTTT.

The chain recombines TRBV5-6 with TRBJ2-5, with D perhaps TRBD1 (6 bases). V lost 0 bases and J 5 bases, leaving 11 bases between the germline ends. Germline CDR1 SGHDT, CDR2 YYEEEE. The CDR3 loop spans 14 amino acids. The CDR3 DNA follows: TGTGCCAGCAGCTTGGACAGGGCAGAGGAGACCCAGTACTTC. Protein sequence: CASSLDRAEETQYF.